These T cell receptor beta chains were read from a single sample in a study of shared T cell receptors in the human thymus. The assay was immunoSEQ multiplex PCR, and TCRdb's table has in-frame clones only and misses some. The sample holds hundreds of thousands of clones, around 87% seen once. The same specimen was also included in a second study, on human thymus T cells.

Sequencing input: thymocytes. The receptors were sampled from a boy under two years old with a congenital heart defect. Each CDR3 is given with its conserved first and last residue. Fields, in order: D gene, clone size, J gene, V gene, CDR3 DNA, CDR3 protein. D genes are given only for firm matches. Clone size is stated in some rows and not others, as once, few, many or a class when expanded.

>TRBD1|NA|TRBJ2-7|TRBV7-9
TGTGCCAGCAGCTCGAACCAACAGGGGTCTTTGGGGGAGCAGTACTTC
CASSSNQQGSLGEQYF
>NA|NA|TRBJ2-6|TRBV27
TGTGCCAGCAGTTTCAGGAGATCGGACACTTCTGGGGCCAACGTCCTGACTTTC
CASSFRRSDTSGANVLTF
>TRBD1|NA|TRBJ1-2|TRBV11-2
TGTGCCAGCAGCTTAGTGGGGACAGCGGTCGGCTATGGCTACACCTTC
CASSLVGTAVGYGYTF
>NA|few|TRBJ1-1|TRBV4-2
TGTGCCAGCAGCCAAGATCCGGACAGACCGAACACTGAAGCTTTCTTT
CASSQDPDRPNTEAFF
>NA|NA|TRBJ2-7|TRBV5-4
TGTGCCAGCAGCTTGTTTGGAGGGCCGTCCTACGAGCAGTACTTC
CASSLFGGPSYEQYF
>NA|few|TRBJ2-1|TRBV13
TGTGCCAGCAGCTTAGCAGGCGGGGAAAAGAGCTCCTACAATGAGCAGTTCTTC
CASSLAGGEKSSYNEQFF
>NA|NA|TRBJ1-5|TRBV18
TGTGCCAGCTCACCGCAGGCTAGCAATCAGCCCCAGCATTTT
CASSPQASNQPQHF
>NA|NA|TRBJ1-1|TRBV27
TGTGCCAGCAGCTCGGGGGGCGCGATCACTGAAGCTTTCTTT
CASSSGGAITEAFF
>TRBD1|NA|TRBJ2-7|TRBV5-1
TGCGCCAGCATGGGACAGGGGTACGAGCAGTACTTC
CASMGQGYEQYF
>NA|once|TRBJ1-2|TRBV4-1
TGCGCCAGCAGCTCGAAGGACAGAGCTTCCTACACCTTC
CASSSKDRASYTF
>TRBD1|NA|TRBJ2-1|TRBV28
TGTGCCAGCAGCAATACAGGGGGGAATGAGCAGTTCTTC
CASSNTGGNEQFF
>TRBD2|NA|TRBJ2-7|TRBV28
TGTGCCAGCAGTTTTTTCCGGACTAGCTCTTGGATCCCGTACGAGCAGTACTTC
CASSFFRTSSWIPYEQYF
>NA|once|TRBJ2-2|TRBV15
TGTGCCACCAGCAGAGGAGGGATGGCCGGGGAGCTGTTTTTT
CATSRGGMAGELFF
>TRBD1|few|TRBJ2-7|TRBV4-3
TGCGCCAGCAGCCCCGGGACAGGTCTCTACGAGCAGTACTTC
CASSPGTGLYEQYF
>TRBD2|NA|TRBJ2-1|TRBV19
TGTGCCAGTAGTCCGCAGACTAGCGGCGAGCTGGGGGGTGAGCAGTTCTTC
CASSPQTSGELGGEQFF
>TRBD2|NA|TRBJ2-1|TRBV18
TGTGCCACCCAACTTTCGGGAAGCGGGGAGTGTGAGCAGTTCTTC
CATQLSGSGECEQFF
>TRBD1|NA|TRBJ1-2|TRBV7-9
TGTGCCAGCAGCTCGGTGGCAGGGGGCGTCGCTAACTATGGCTACACCTTC
CASSSVAGGVANYGYTF
>NA|NA|TRBJ2-1|TRBV10-3
TGTGCCATCAGTGGAACCCCAGCAGGGGCCCCCTACAATGAGCAGTTCTTC
CAISGTPAGAPYNEQFF
>NA|NA|TRBJ1-2|TRBV4-3
TGCGCCAGCAGCCAAGATCTCGGCGGAGACTATGGCTACACCTTC
CASSQDLGGDYGYTF
>TRBD2|NA|TRBJ2-5|TRBV4-2
TGTGCCAGCAGCCAAGGAGAGGCGGGGGGGCAAGAGACCCAGTACTTC
CASSQGEAGGQETQYF
>TRBD2|NA|TRBJ2-1|TRBV20-1
TGCAGTGCACCAAGCGGGGGCGGGTGGTTCTTC
CSAPSGGGWFF
>NA|few|TRBJ2-7|TRBV4-3
TGCGCCAGCAGCCAAGTCTGGCAGGGTTTCCCCCCATACTACGAGCAGTACTTC
CASSQVWQGFPPYYEQYF
>NA|NA|TRBJ2-1|TRBV19
TGTGCCAGTAGTAGAAAATGGCAGGCATACAATGAGCAGTTCTTC
CASSRKWQAYNEQFF
>NA|NA|TRBJ2-7|TRBV6-1
TGTGCCAGCAGTGAGTTAGCCTACGAGCAGTACTTC
CASSELAYEQYF
>NA|NA|TRBJ2-3|TRBV11-1
TGTGCCAGCAGCTTAGATAAAGATACGCAGTATTTT
CASSLDKDTQYF
>TRBD1|NA|TRBJ2-1|TRBV14
TGTGCCAGCAGGCCGCTGACAGGGGCGTTGAATGAGCAGTTCTTC
CASRPLTGALNEQFF
>NA|NA|TRBJ1-6|TRBV28
TGTGCCAGCAGTTTCTCCGTCTTTAATTCACCCCTCCACTTT
CASSFSVFNSPLHF
>TRBD1|NA|TRBJ1-5|TRBV4-3
TGCGCCAGCAGCCAAGATTTATTTTTGAGGGACAGGGGCAATCAGCCCCAGCATTTT
CASSQDLFLRDRGNQPQHF
>TRBD2|NA|TRBJ2-1|TRBV29-1
TGCAGCGTTGAAGGACTCGACGGACTAGGTGATGAGCAGTTCTTC
CSVEGLDGLGDEQFF
>TRBD1|once|TRBJ1-2|TRBV4-2
TGTGCCAGCAGCCAAAAACAGGGGGCTGGTGGCTACACCTTC
CASSQKQGAGGYTF
>NA|NA|TRBJ1-2|TRBV30
TGTGCCTGGAGTCGGTCCATCGGCGGGGGCTACACCTTC
CAWSRSIGGGYTF
>NA|few|TRBJ1-4|TRBV5-6
TGTGCCAGCAGCCACCGTCCCAGGACAACTAATGAAAAACTGTTTTTT
CASSHRPRTTNEKLFF
>NA|NA|TRBJ1-1|TRBV5-1
TGCGCCAGCAAAGTTTATCACGGCACTGAAGCTTTCTTT
CASKVYHGTEAFF